The T cell receptor (beta chain) under discussion was sequenced for a study of T cell responses to AZD1222 COVID-19 vaccine (dated by TCRdb to the early 2020s). As for the study more broadly: AZD1222 recipients given second doses at about 4 weeks or at about 12 weeks were pooled, since spike-specific TCR depth and breadth were not found to differ between the two schedules. A total of approximately 240 trial participants underwent TCR sequencing, of whom about 210 received two doses of AZD1222 and about 25 received two doses of the MenACWY control vaccine. Trial participants were enrolled by age into subgroups of 18-55, 56-69 and 70-plus years, and about 150, 27 and 61 TCR-sequenced participants, respectively, were included in these subgroups.

The CDR3 regions of human TCRbeta chains were subjected to immunosequencing. The source study handled its data this way. TCRs in the repertoires were matched against a reference library of SARS-CoV-2-specific TCRs that had been generated with the MIRA antigen-specificity platform. Breadth was defined as the fraction of unique TCRs that were SARS-CoV-2-associated. Depth was defined as the fraction of total T cells that were SARS-CoV-2-associated. Using the MIRA data, every spike-specific TCR was mapped to the spike region that the TCR reacted to and assigned to either a CD4 or a CD8 class. Log10-transformed breadth and depth values were compared by one-way ANOVA with Sidak's multiple comparisons tests. What TCRdb holds here is the immuneACCESS table cut down to in-frame rearrangements. Part of the clones is not present; checked against another copy, under half of the missing clones reflect an unresolved V gene, and the others are unexplained. D and trimming come from the DNA, and the V and J calls and clone size come from that table. The sample records more than 95,000 clones, over 75% of which are singletons. The leading ten clones occupy around 6.9% of the sample.

The germline V gene (reference sequence) yields DFQATT for CDR1 and SNEGSKA for CDR2. V is reduced by 7 bases and J by 4 bases, leaving a spacing of 9 bases between them. Reading from cysteine to phenylalanine, the CDR3 counts 11 amino acids. Only the CDR3 portion is preserved as DNA: 33 bases, with reading frame beginning at the first base. The sample's time point label is to be understood as: baseline before first vaccination. Vaccinee samples came from UK trials COV001 and COV002, including a single-blind randomized controlled phase 2/3 trial of AZD1222 (ChAdOx1 nCoV-19) in healthy adults. For TCRbeta chain sequencing, PBMC samples from trial participants were taken at day 0 and at day 28 after the second dose. About this clone: It has no known antigen specificity. Base qualities are missing; no much larger clone stands one base away.

The full study reports these points: Reportedly, almost half of the unique spike-specific TCRs recognized epitopes lying outside the regions that are mutated in the B.1.351 and B.1.1.7 variants. Most participants were white British and females outnumbered males, and the authors suggested that clonal diversity may have been underestimated. The 56-69-year group was small, and its depth increase did not reach significance, likely because of low power. A significant rise in spike-specific TCR breadth and depth was observed after two AZD1222 doses relative to day 0 and relative to MenACWY recipients. The vaccine-associated CD4 TCRs covered the entire spike protein, and the dominant responses fell in regions 160-218 and 743-854. Because no day 14 peak-response samples were available, the repertoires could be characterized only after the peak T cell response. Conclusions about previously exposed vaccinees were limited because only six AZD1222 recipients were SARS-CoV-2 seropositive at baseline.

This TCR was sampled from an adult in good health. The sequence joins TRBV20-1 to TRBJ2-3; the D region is possibly TRBD1 or TRBD2, each matching across 6 bases. The specimen comprised peripheral blood, sampled on day 0 of AZD1222 vaccination. CDR3 loop: CSVGGADTQYF. The nucleotides read TGCAGTGTGGGGGGCGCAGATACGCAGTATTTT.